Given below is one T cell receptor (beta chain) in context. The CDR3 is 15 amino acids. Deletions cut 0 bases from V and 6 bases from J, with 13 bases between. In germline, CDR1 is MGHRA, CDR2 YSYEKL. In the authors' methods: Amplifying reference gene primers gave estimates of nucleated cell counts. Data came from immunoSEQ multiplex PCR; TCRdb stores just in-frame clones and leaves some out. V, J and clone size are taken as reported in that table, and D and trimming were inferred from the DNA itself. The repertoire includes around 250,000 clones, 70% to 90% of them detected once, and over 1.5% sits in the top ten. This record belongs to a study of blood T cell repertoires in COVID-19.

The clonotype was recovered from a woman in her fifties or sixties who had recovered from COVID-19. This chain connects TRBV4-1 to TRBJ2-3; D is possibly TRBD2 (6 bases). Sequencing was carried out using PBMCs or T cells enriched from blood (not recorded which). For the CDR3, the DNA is TGCGCCAGCAGCCAAGAGGGAGGTTTTAGTGATACGCAGTATTTT. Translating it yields CASSQEGGFSDTQYF.